These T cell receptor beta chains were read from a single sample in a study of regulatory T cells in long-lasting Graves disease. Using its own MiXCR run on the multiplex PCR reads, TCRdb lists one record per CDR3 protein. The sample lists approximately 390,000 distinct CDR3 sequences, 15% to 20% occurring once. Separately, the same data were catalogued under a study of T cells in Graves' hyperthyroidism and ophthalmopathy.

Sequencing used peripheral blood mononuclear cells (PBMCs), obtained at new diagnosis, from a patient treated with antithyroid drugs. These receptors were taken from a woman between 18 and 30 years old with Graves disease. Both conserved end residues are part of each CDR3. The order of the fields is V gene, D gene, CDR3 protein. D genes are given only for firm matches.

v_gene: TRBV11-1; d_gene: TRBD2; CDR3aa: CASSRTVFTTSGDSYEQYF
v_gene: TRBV18; d_gene: -; CDR3aa: CASSPRGSDTEAFF
v_gene: TRBV2; d_gene: -; CDR3aa: CATRENTDTQYF
v_gene: TRBV9; d_gene: TRBD1; CDR3aa: CASSARPTGQETQYF
v_gene: TRBV18; d_gene: -; CDR3aa: CASSPPWRETQYF
v_gene: TRBV7-9; d_gene: -; CDR3aa: CASSLGPTDNEQFF
v_gene: TRBV3-1; d_gene: -; CDR3aa: CASSQGTASNQPQHF
v_gene: TRBV5-1; d_gene: -; CDR3aa: CASSLGVNTEAFF
v_gene: TRBV6-1; d_gene: -; CDR3aa: CATTRGPPYNEQFF
v_gene: TRBV7-3; d_gene: TRBD2; CDR3aa: CASSPIRTSGNEQFF
v_gene: TRBV13; d_gene: -; CDR3aa: CASSSGSHKGNTEAFF
v_gene: TRBV29-1; d_gene: -; CDR3aa: CSFGDIGGYTEAFF
v_gene: TRBV2; d_gene: -; CDR3aa: CASGMGRGVDTGELFF
v_gene: TRBV28; d_gene: TRBD1; CDR3aa: CASSLALTGVPQPQHF
v_gene: TRBV29-1; d_gene: TRBD2; CDR3aa: CSVRLAATLNEQFF
v_gene: TRBV11-2; d_gene: TRBD1; CDR3aa: CASSLVTGRGDTEAFF
v_gene: TRBV28; d_gene: -; CDR3aa: CASSFSLGTDTQYF
v_gene: TRBV5-1; d_gene: -; CDR3aa: CASSPRQSNTGELFF
v_gene: TRBV2; d_gene: -; CDR3aa: CASKASPNSPLHF
v_gene: TRBV2; d_gene: TRBD1; CDR3aa: CASSGAQDRGHSPLHF
v_gene: TRBV27; d_gene: -; CDR3aa: CASSLSGSDTQYF
v_gene: TRBV9; d_gene: -; CDR3aa: CASSEGLSYEQYF
v_gene: TRBV12-3/TRBV12-4; d_gene: TRBD2; CDR3aa: CASSTQAGGHNEQYF
v_gene: TRBV20-1; d_gene: -; CDR3aa: CSASLGTARSDTQYF
v_gene: TRBV11-2; d_gene: -; CDR3aa: CASSFLASREQYF
v_gene: TRBV27; d_gene: -; CDR3aa: CASSLSTRGLEQYF
v_gene: TRBV6-1; d_gene: -; CDR3aa: CASQRNTEAFF
v_gene: TRBV27; d_gene: -; CDR3aa: CASLGRVTSGANVPTF
v_gene: TRBV10-3; d_gene: -; CDR3aa: CAISERQANQPQHF
v_gene: TRBV27; d_gene: -; CDR3aa: CASRATGEGYNEQFF
v_gene: TRBV28; d_gene: -; CDR3aa: CASSLLGGGAFF
v_gene: TRBV7-9; d_gene: -; CDR3aa: CASSEGGLLAGKQFF
v_gene: TRBV5-1; d_gene: TRBD2; CDR3aa: CASSLGGRGGDEQFF
v_gene: TRBV3-1; d_gene: -; CDR3aa: CASSPFLVGDYGYTF
v_gene: TRBV6-7; d_gene: TRBD2; CDR3aa: CASSKTSGANTGELFF
v_gene: TRBV11-2; d_gene: -; CDR3aa: CASSPGWTEETQYF
v_gene: TRBV3-1; d_gene: -; CDR3aa: CASSLLDGYEQYF
v_gene: TRBV12-3/TRBV12-4; d_gene: -; CDR3aa: CASSLGGGHTDTQYF
v_gene: TRBV20-1; d_gene: -; CDR3aa: CSASFKFF
v_gene: TRBV2; d_gene: -; CDR3aa: CAIGQRRSYGYTF
v_gene: TRBV6-2/TRBV6-3; d_gene: -; CDR3aa: CASSYSAGANQPQHF
v_gene: TRBV7-9; d_gene: TRBD1; CDR3aa: CASSPSGRGRGDIQYF
v_gene: TRBV7-6; d_gene: TRBD2; CDR3aa: CASSLTSGRPDTQYF
v_gene: TRBV5-4; d_gene: -; CDR3aa: CASSLPGPGTDTQYF
v_gene: TRBV10-1; d_gene: -; CDR3aa: CASSESYESYEQYF
v_gene: TRBV20-1; d_gene: TRBD1; CDR3aa: CSARAATGGRESNTEAFF
v_gene: TRBV27; d_gene: -; CDR3aa: CASSLAGRYRTQYF
v_gene: TRBV9; d_gene: TRBD1; CDR3aa: CASSVGGQGVYEQYF
v_gene: TRBV12-3/TRBV12-4; d_gene: -; CDR3aa: CASTHAWGQNTGELFF
v_gene: TRBV10-1; d_gene: TRBD2; CDR3aa: CASSVEAGITDTQYF
v_gene: TRBV28; d_gene: -; CDR3aa: CASRSGQGHEKLFF
v_gene: TRBV27; d_gene: -; CDR3aa: CASRTLLVAGANVLTF
v_gene: TRBV18; d_gene: -; CDR3aa: CASSPRLDQETQYF
v_gene: TRBV28; d_gene: -; CDR3aa: CASRTVNTEAFF
v_gene: TRBV6-1; d_gene: TRBD2; CDR3aa: CASSNGLAGVPGEQFF